The next 14 T cell receptor beta chains were all read from a single sample in a study of T cells expressing NK-cell markers. After re-calling the 5' RACE reads, TCRdb lists one entry per CDR3 protein, DNA absent. The sample has approximately 150,000 distinct CDR3 sequences. The sequencing input was blood T cells: a sorted CD56 or NKG2C T cell subset, CD4+ or CD8+ T cells, or bulk PBMC T cells (not recorded which). The receptor source for this set is a man aged 18-30 years in good health.

The chain couples TRBV27 to TRBJ2-5; TCRdb's assignment of TRBD1 cannot be checked, as there is no DNA. There are 13 residues in the CDR3. CDR1 and CDR2 (germline): MNHEY, SMNVEV (reference sequence). The CDR3 here is CASRGDNTETQYF.

The V and J genes are TRBV4-3 and TRBJ1-6; the D call of TRBD1 rests on TCRdb alone, since no DNA is present to check it. This CDR3 comprises 16 residues. In germline, CDR1 is LGHNA, CDR2 YSLEER. CDR3 amino acids: CASSQDRISPGSPLHF.

This chain uses TRBV24-1 with TRBJ2-7; TCRdb's D call of TRBD1 is untestable without DNA. CDR1 and CDR2 (germline): KGHDR, SFDVKD. This CDR3 is 15 amino acids long. CDR3 protein: CATSDFGDRGYEQYF.

The chain carries TRBV11-2 and TRBJ2-5. The CDR3 totals 13 residues. In germline, CDR1 is SGHAT, CDR2 FQNNGV. The CDR3: CASSTGWVETQYF.

The chain recombines TRBV30 with TRBJ2-3. CDR3 length equals 11 residues. Germline V gene sequence: CDR1 GTSNPN, CDR2 SVGIG (reference sequence). This CDR3 is CASTDSYTQYF. The full variable domain, with the rest looked up from reference TRBV30 and TRBJ2-3, is SQTIHQWPATLVQPVGSPLSLECTVEGTSNPNLYWYRQAAGRGLQLLFYSVGIGQISSEVPQNLSASRPQDRQFILSSKKLLLSDSGFYLCASTDSYTQYFGPGTRLTVL.

The chain recombines TRBV19 with TRBJ2-1; the TCRdb D gene call, TRBD1, has no DNA to confirm it. The germline gives CDR1 LNHDA, CDR2 SQIVND (reference sequence). CDR3 length: 12 amino acids. The CDR3 spells CASSRAVEDQFF.

This chain links TRBV7-8 with TRBJ2-3. CDR3 length equals 16 residues. The V gene's germline CDR1 is SGHVS and CDR2 FQNEAQ. The CDR3 is CASSLARTETTDTQYF.

The chain joins TRBV7-2 to TRBJ2-7. Germline V gene sequence: CDR1 SGHTA, CDR2 FQGNSA. The CDR3 spans 13 residues. CDR3: CASSEGFPYEQYF. The entire variable domain, with the rest obtained from reference TRBV7-2 and TRBJ2-7, is as follows: GAGVSQSPSNKVTEKGKDVELRCDPISGHTALYWYRQSLGQGLEFLIYFQGNSAPDKSGLPSDRFSAERTGGSVSTLTIQRTQQEDSAVYLCASSEGFPYEQYFGPGTRLTVT.

The chain recombines TRBV28 with TRBJ2-7; TCRdb selects TRBD2, and the lack of DNA leaves this call unchecked. The CDR3 runs 14 residues. Germline lookup yields CDR1 MDHEN and CDR2 SYDVKM. The CDR3 reads CASSTGLDSYEQYF.

This rearrangement joins TRBV28 to TRBJ2-7; the D call of TRBD1 rests on TCRdb alone, since no DNA is present to check it. CDR1 is MDHEN, CDR2 SYDVKM, per germline. This CDR3 contains 14 residues. The CDR3 is CASFRDRVSYEQYF. The complete variable domain, with remaining parts taken from reference TRBV28 and TRBJ2-7, reads DVKVTQSSRYLVKRTGEKVFLECVQDMDHENMFWYRQDPGLGLRLIYFSYDVKMKEKGDIPEGYSVSREKKERFSLILESASTNQTSMYLCASFRDRVSYEQYFGPGTRLTVT.

The chain recombines TRBV3-1 with TRBJ2-1; as DNA is missing, the TRBD2 call by TCRdb cannot be tested. Germline values: CDR1 LGHDT, CDR2 YNNKEL (reference sequence). CDR3 length equals 16 residues. The CDR3 sequence is CASSQQASGRYNEQFF.

The chain links TRBV9 to TRBJ1-2. This CDR3 spans 13 amino acids. Germline V gene data show CDR1 as SGDLS and CDR2 as YYNGEE. The CDR3 reads CASSVTENYGYTF.

This rearrangement joins TRBV6-5 to TRBJ2-1; TCRdb's assignment of TRBD2 cannot be checked, as there is no DNA. The CDR3 loop spans 16 amino acids. Germline loops: CDR1 MNHEY, CDR2 SVGAGI. The CDR3 reads CASSYSGLVVGNEQFF.

CDR3: CASSLPRGAENTGELFF. The chain couples TRBV11-3 to TRBJ2-2; TCRdb picks TRBD1, but there is no DNA to check that call. This CDR3 is built from 17 residues. The germline V gene encodes CDR1 SGHNT and CDR2 YENEEA.